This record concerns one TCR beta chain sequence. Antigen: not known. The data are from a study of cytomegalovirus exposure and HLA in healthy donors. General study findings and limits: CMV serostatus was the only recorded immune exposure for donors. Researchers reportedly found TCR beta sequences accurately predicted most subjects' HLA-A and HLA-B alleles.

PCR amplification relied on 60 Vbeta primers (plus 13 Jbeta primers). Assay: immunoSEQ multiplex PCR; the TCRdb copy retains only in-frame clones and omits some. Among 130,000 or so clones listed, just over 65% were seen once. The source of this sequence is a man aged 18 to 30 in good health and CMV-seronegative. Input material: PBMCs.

CDR3 in amino acids: CASSETRDSPPETQYF. In nucleotides, the CDR3 is TGCGCCAGCAGTGAGACGAGGGACAGTCCCCCAGAGACCCAGTACTTC. This chain uses TRBV10-2 with TRBJ2-5, with 7 bases identical to TRBD1. Trimming at V came to 2 bases and at J to 4 bases, leaving 10 bases not matched to a gene. The CDR3 is made up of 16 amino acids. CDR1 WSHSY and CDR2 SAAADI come from the germline V gene.